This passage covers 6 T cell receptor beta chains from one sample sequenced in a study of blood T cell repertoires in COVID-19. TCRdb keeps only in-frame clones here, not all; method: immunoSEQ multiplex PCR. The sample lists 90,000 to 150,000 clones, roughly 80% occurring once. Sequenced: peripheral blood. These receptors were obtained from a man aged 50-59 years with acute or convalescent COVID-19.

CDR3 amino acids: CASSYSIGVGSEQYF. CDR3 bases: TGTGCCAGCAGTTACTCGATCGGGGTCGGGAGCGAGCAGTACTTC. This chain connects TRBV6-5 to TRBJ2-7; perhaps TRBD2 as D (6 bases). The CDR3 spans 15 residues. The V gene lost 0 bases and the J gene lost 6 bases, with 15 bases spanning the gap. Germline V gene lookup returns CDR1 MNHEY and CDR2 SVGAGI.

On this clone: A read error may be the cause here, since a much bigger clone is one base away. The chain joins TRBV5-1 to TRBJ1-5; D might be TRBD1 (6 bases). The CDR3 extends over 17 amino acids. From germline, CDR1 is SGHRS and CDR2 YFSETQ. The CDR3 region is CACSPGGGGDGNQPQHF. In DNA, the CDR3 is TGCGCCTGCAGCCCCGGGGGGGGCGGGGACGGCAATCAGCCCCAGCATTTT. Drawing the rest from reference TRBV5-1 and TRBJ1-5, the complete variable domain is KAGVTQTPRYLIKTRGQQVTLSCSPISGHRSVSWYQQTPGQGLQFLFEYFSETQRNKGNFPGRFSGRQFSNSRSEMNVSTLELGDSALYLCACSPGGGGDGNQPQHFGDGTRLSIL.

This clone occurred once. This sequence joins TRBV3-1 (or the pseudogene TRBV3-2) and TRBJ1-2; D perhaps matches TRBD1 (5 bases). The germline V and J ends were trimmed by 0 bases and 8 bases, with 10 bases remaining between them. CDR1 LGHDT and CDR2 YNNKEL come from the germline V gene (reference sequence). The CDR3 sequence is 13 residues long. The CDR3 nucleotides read TGTGCCAGCAGCCAAGAGGGGGGGGTCGGCTACACCTTC. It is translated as CASSQEGGVGYTF.

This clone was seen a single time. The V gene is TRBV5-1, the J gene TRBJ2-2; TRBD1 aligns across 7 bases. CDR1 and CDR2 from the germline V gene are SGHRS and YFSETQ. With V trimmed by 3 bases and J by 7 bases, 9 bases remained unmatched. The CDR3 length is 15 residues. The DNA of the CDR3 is TGCGCCAGCAGCTCCATACAGGGGTCGGGCGGGGAGCTGTTTTTT. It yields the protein CASSSIQGSGGELFF.

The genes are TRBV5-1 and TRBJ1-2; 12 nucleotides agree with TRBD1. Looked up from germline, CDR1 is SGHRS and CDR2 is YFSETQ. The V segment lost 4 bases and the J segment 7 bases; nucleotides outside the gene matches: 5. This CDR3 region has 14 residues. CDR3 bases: TGCGCCAGCAGCCCGGGGACAGGGGGCTCTGGCTACACCTTC. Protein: CASSPGTGGSGYTF. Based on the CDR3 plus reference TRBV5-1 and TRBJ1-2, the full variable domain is KAGVTQTPRYLIKTRGQQVTLSCSPISGHRSVSWYQQTPGQGLQFLFEYFSETQRNKGNFPGRFSGRQFSNSRSEMNVSTLELGDSALYLCASSPGTGGSGYTFGSGTRLTVV.

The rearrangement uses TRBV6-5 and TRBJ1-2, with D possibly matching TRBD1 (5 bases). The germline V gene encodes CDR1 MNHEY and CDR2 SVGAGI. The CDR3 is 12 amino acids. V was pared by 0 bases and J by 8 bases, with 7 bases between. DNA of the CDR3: TGTGCCAGCAGTTACTCGACAGTGGGCTACACCTTC. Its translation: CASSYSTVGYTF.